Listed here are 30 T cell receptor beta chains from one sample, sequenced in a study of blood T cell repertoires in COVID-19. TCRdb's table, derived via immunoSEQ multiplex PCR, lists solely in-frame clones and lacks some. Of 200,000 to 250,000 clones in the sample, 85% to 90% were seen once. Sequenced material: PBMCs or T cells enriched from blood (not recorded which). The receptors derive from a man aged 50 to 59 who had been exposed to COVID-19.

The chain couples TRBV7-9 to TRBJ2-4; 7 nucleotides match TRBD1. The CDR3 sequence is 13 residues long. Germline CDR1 reads SEHNR; CDR2 reads FQNEAQ (reference sequence). The J segment lost 10 bases and the V segment lost 1 base, leaving 4 bases of the junction unmatched. CDR3 amino acids: CASSLDPQGIQYF. Written as DNA, the CDR3 is TGTGCCAGCAGCTTAGACCCACAGGGGATTCAGTACTTC.

The chain employs TRBV11-2 and TRBJ1-5; no firm D call. The CDR3 has 13 amino acids. Germline lookup yields CDR1 SGHAT and CDR2 FQNNGV. V was shortened by 0 bases and J by 12 bases, with 12 bases between the two germline ends. CDR3 sequence reads: CASSLDPGRNQHF. In nucleotides, the CDR3 is TGTGCCAGCAGCTTAGACCCCGGCAGGAACCAGCATTTT.

The chain uses TRBV15 and TRBJ1-4; D not resolved. Trimming removed 0 bases at V and 5 bases at J, with 13 bases between. The CDR3 length is 16 residues. From germline, CDR1 is LNHNV and CDR2 YYDKDF (reference sequence). CDR3 loop: CATSREATRGNEKLFF. For the CDR3, the DNA is TGTGCCACCAGCAGAGAGGCGACCAGAGGAAATGAAAAACTGTTTTTT.

The chain recombines TRBV5-5 with TRBJ2-2; the D gene is possibly TRBD2 (5 bases). The CDR3 spans 13 residues. Germline CDR1 and CDR2: SGHKS and YYEKEE (reference sequence). V shed 0 bases and J shed 6 bases, with 6 bases lying between them. For the CDR3, the DNA is TGTGCCAGCAGCTTGGTCGGGGCCGGGGAGCTGTTTTTT. It translates to CASSLVGAGELFF. Drawing the rest from reference TRBV5-5 and TRBJ2-2, the complete variable domain is DAGVTQSPTHLIKTRGQQVTLRCSPISGHKSVSWYQQVLGQGPQFIFQYYEKEERGRGNFPDRFSARQFPNYSSELNVNALLLGDSALYLCASSLVGAGELFFGEGSRLTVL.

The V gene is TRBV5-5, the J gene TRBJ1-5; TRBD1 might be the D (6 bases). The V end was cut by 4 bases, the J end by 2 bases, with 13 bases between. CDR3 length equals 15 residues. Germline V gene lookup returns CDR1 SGHKS and CDR2 YYEKEE (reference sequence). CDR3 amino acids: CASSLADSRNQPQHF. The CDR3 nucleotides are TGTGCCAGCAGCCTGGCGGACAGCCGCAATCAGCCCCAGCATTTT.

CDR3 residues: CASSHDLNTEAFF. Written as DNA, the CDR3 is TGTGCCAGCAGCCACGACTTGAACACTGAAGCTTTCTTT. This chain uses TRBV14 with TRBJ1-1; the D is unclear. This CDR3 has 13 residues. Per the germline V gene, CDR1 is SGHDN and CDR2 is FVKESK. Deletions cut 3 bases from V and 0 bases from J, with 5 bases between.

This chain connects TRBV27 to TRBJ1-2, with D possibly matching TRBD1 (5 bases). The CDR3 consists of 13 residues. V lost 8 bases and J lost 6, with 16 bases in between. CDR1 and CDR2 (germline): MNHEY, SMNVEV (reference sequence). The CDR3 is CASSSGGENGYTF. DNA of the CDR3: TGTGCCAGCTCCTCGGGGGGAGAGAATGGCTACACCTTC.

The chain recombines TRBV5-8 with TRBJ2-3, with TRBD1 matching 11 bases. The CDR3 is 16 amino acids. Trimming took 3 bases from V and 4 from J; bases not matched to a gene: 7. Per germline, CDR1 SGHTS and CDR2 YDEGEE. CDR3 sequence: CASSYPGTGGADTQYF. In DNA form, the CDR3 reads TGTGCCAGCAGCTACCCCGGGACAGGGGGTGCAGATACGCAGTATTTT.

The J gene is TRBJ2-7, the V gene TRBV9; 11 bases agree with TRBD1. Germline V lookup: CDR1 SGDLS, CDR2 YYNGEE. Trimming at V came to 3 bases and at J to 6 bases, leaving 11 bases not matched to a gene. The CDR3 is 16 residues long. The CDR3 spells CASSAGTGGIVGEQYF. CDR3 nucleotides: TGTGCCAGCAGCGCAGGGACAGGGGGTATCGTGGGCGAGCAGTACTTC.

In the case of this clone: The same CDR3 can be traced to other DNA sequences in this sample. This rearrangement joins TRBV28 to TRBJ1-5, with D unclear. CDR1 MDHEN and CDR2 SYDVKM come from the germline V gene. The length of the CDR3 is 12 residues. V lost 2 bases and J lost 4, with 3 bases in between. CDR3 DNA sequence: TGTGCCAGCAGTTTACTTAATCAGCCCCAGCATTTT. This gives the protein CASSLLNQPQHF.

The rearrangement joins TRBV7-9 to TRBJ1-6; D ambiguous. Germline V CDR1 and CDR2: SEHNR, FQNEAQ (reference sequence). This CDR3 has 13 amino acids. Trimming pared 7 bases from V and 8 bases from J, leaving 12 bases between. Here the CDR3 reads CASTSIGDSPLHF. Written as DNA, the CDR3 is TGTGCCAGCACATCCATCGGGGATTCACCCCTCCACTTT.

In nucleotides, the CDR3 is TGCGCCAGCAGCGAGCAGGGGGTTGGTAATGAAAAACTGTTTTTT. Translated: CASSEQGVGNEKLFF. The genes are TRBV5-1 and TRBJ1-4, with 7 bases fitting TRBD1. Germline V gene sequence: CDR1 SGHRS, CDR2 YFSETQ. J was trimmed by 4 bases and V by 4 bases; bases with no gene match: 7. The CDR3 loop spans 15 amino acids.

This clone was observed a single time. CDR3 sequence reads: CASSSLLGVYEQYF. DNA of the CDR3: TGTGCCAGTAGTAGCCTCCTCGGGGTCTACGAGCAGTACTTC. The genes are TRBV19 and TRBJ2-7; D possibly corresponds to TRBD2 (5 bases). The CDR3 is made up of 14 amino acids. CDR1 and CDR2 (germline): LNHDA, SQIVND (reference sequence). V was pared by 4 bases and J by 3 bases, with 13 bases between. The complete variable domain, with remaining parts taken from reference TRBV19 and TRBJ2-7, reads DGGITQSPKYLFRKEGQNVTLSCEQNLNHDAMYWYRQDPGQGLRLIYYSQIVNDFQKGDIAEGYSVSREKKESFPLTVTSAQKNPTAFYLCASSSLLGVYEQYFGPGTRLTVT.

The chain combines TRBV3-1 (or the pseudogene TRBV3-2) with TRBJ1-2; 8 bases line up with TRBD1. V lost 6 bases, J lost 5 bases, and 5 bases stayed unmatched. The length of the CDR3 is 13 residues. The germline CDR1 and CDR2 sequences are LGHDT and YNNKEL (reference sequence). The CDR3, as DNA: TGTGCCAGCAGGGCGACAGGGGTTTATGGCTACACCTTC. This translates into CASRATGVYGYTF.

This clone has a count of ten or more. The CDR3 DNA sequence: TGTGCCAGCAGCCCGGGGACAAGGGCAACAGATACGCAGTATTTT. As protein: CASSPGTRATDTQYF. The chain recombines TRBV9 with TRBJ2-3; D might be TRBD1 (6 bases). V lost 4 bases and J 3 bases, leaving 15 bases between the germline ends. The V gene's germline CDR1 is SGDLS and CDR2 YYNGEE. The CDR3 has 15 residues.

The genes are TRBV6-4 and TRBJ1-2, with D possibly being TRBD1 (6 bases). The CDR3 covers 13 residues. V lost 3 bases to trimming and J lost 4 bases, with 9 bases between them. Germline CDR1 is MRHNA and CDR2 is SNTAGT. CDR3 loop: CASSEKQGYGYTF. The CDR3 coding sequence is TGTGCCAGCAGTGAGAAACAGGGCTATGGCTACACCTTC.

The gene calls are TRBV5-4 and TRBJ2-7, with TRBD1 identical over 10 bases. Germline V gene lookup returns CDR1 SGHNT and CDR2 YYREEE (reference sequence). Trimming cost V 3 bases and J 6 bases; bases outside gene matches: 9. CDR3 size: 15 residues. CDR3 sequence: CASSSGTGVFSEQYF. The CDR3 region has the DNA TGTGCCAGCAGCTCTGGGACAGGGGTGTTCAGCGAGCAGTACTTC.

The genes are TRBV3-1 (or the pseudogene TRBV3-2) and TRBJ2-6, with D unclear. V lost 6 bases, J lost 2 bases, and 5 bases lay in between. CDR3 length equals 13 residues. The V gene's germline CDR1 is LGHDT and CDR2 YNNKEL (reference sequence). CDR3 coding DNA: TGTGCCAGCAGTCTTGCTGGGGCCAACGTCCTGACTTTC. This translates into CASSLAGANVLTF.

V gene TRBV18 combines with J gene TRBJ1-2; 9 bases match TRBD1. CDR1 and CDR2 (germline): KGHSH, LQKENI. Losses at the gene ends were 6 bases for V and 5 bases for J; bases not matched to a gene: 13. This CDR3 is built from 16 residues. The CDR3 reads CASSHELGQGPYGYTF. The CDR3, as DNA: TGTGCCAGCTCTCACGAACTGGGACAGGGACCTTATGGCTACACCTTC.

The gene calls are TRBV27 and TRBJ1-6; 7 nucleotides line up with TRBD1. The CDR3 spans 16 residues. The V gene's germline CDR1 is MNHEY and CDR2 SMNVEV (reference sequence). With 5 bases clipped from V and 7 bases from J, the junction kept 11 bases outside the gene matches. CDR3 bases: TGTGCCAGCAGTCTTACCCGGGACAGAAGGAATTCACCCCTCCACTTT. Translation: CASSLTRDRRNSPLHF.

The gene calls are TRBV5-1 and TRBJ2-3, with D possibly matching TRBD2 (6 bases). Germline assignment: CDR1 SGHRS and CDR2 YFSETQ. Trimming shortened V by 4 bases and J by 0 bases, and 12 bases separated the two germline ends. The CDR3 runs 15 residues. CDR3 sequence: CASSRDLTSTDTQYF. CDR3 nucleotides: TGCGCCAGCAGCCGGGACTTAACTAGCACAGATACGCAGTATTTT.

The V and J genes are TRBV2 and TRBJ2-2; TRBD2 agrees at 9 bases. This CDR3 region has 12 residues. From germline, CDR1 is SNHLY and CDR2 FYNNEI. The ends lost 6 bases at V and 10 bases at J; junction bases unmatched: 3. The CDR3 DNA follows: TGTGCCAGCAGGGGGGGACTAGCGGAGCTGTTTTTT. Its protein product is CASRGGLAELFF.

J is TRBJ1-5 and V is TRBV5-1; TRBD1 aligns across 8 bases. The germline gives CDR1 SGHRS, CDR2 YFSETQ. The V and J ends lost 4 bases and 6 bases, in that order; junction bases with no gene match: 6. This CDR3 comprises 14 residues. CDR3 amino acids: CASSLGTGLQPQHF. In DNA, the CDR3 is TGCGCCAGCAGCCTCGGGACAGGCCTTCAGCCCCAGCATTTT.

This chain links TRBV19 with TRBJ1-5; TRBD1 agrees at 7 bases. The V gene's germline CDR1 is LNHDA and CDR2 SQIVND (reference sequence). Losses at the gene ends were 5 bases for V and 2 bases for J; bases not matched to a gene: 9. This CDR3 has 16 amino acids. The DNA for the CDR3 is TGTGCCAGTAGTGTCCGGGACAGTTATGGCAATCAGCCCCAGCATTTT. The encoded protein is CASSVRDSYGNQPQHF. Full variable domain (remainder filled in from reference TRBV19 and TRBJ1-5): DGGITQSPKYLFRKEGQNVTLSCEQNLNHDAMYWYRQDPGQGLRLIYYSQIVNDFQKGDIAEGYSVSREKKESFPLTVTSAQKNPTAFYLCASSVRDSYGNQPQHFGDGTRLSIL.

This clone was observed a single time. J is TRBJ1-4 and V is TRBV29-1; possible D gene TRBD1, 5 bases. Trimming cost V 0 bases and J 10 bases, with 9 bases left between them. Per the germline V gene, CDR1 is SQVTM and CDR2 is ANQGSEA. CDR3 size: 12 residues. The CDR3 region is CSVEDPGRKLFF. CDR3 nucleotides: TGCAGCGTTGAAGATCCAGGGCGAAAACTGTTTTTT.

The chain is built from TRBV3-1 (or the pseudogene TRBV3-2) and TRBJ1-4; 8 bases map to TRBD1. CDR3 length: 12 amino acids. Germline values: CDR1 LGHDT, CDR2 YNNKEL (reference sequence). With V trimmed by 8 bases and J by 10 bases, 6 bases remained unmatched. In DNA, the CDR3 is TGTGCCAGCCGGACAGGGTTAGGAAAACTGTTTTTT. This sequence encodes CASRTGLGKLFF.

The V call is TRBV14, the J call TRBJ1-2; D is uncertain. Germline assignment: CDR1 SGHDN and CDR2 FVKESK. V was shortened by 3 bases and J by 0 bases, with 20 bases between the two germline ends. The CDR3 is 18 amino acids. The CDR3 protein is CASSHFPRAAYSNYGYTF. The DNA for the CDR3 is TGTGCCAGCAGCCACTTCCCGCGGGCAGCCTATTCTAACTATGGCTACACCTTC.

The chain employs TRBV27 and TRBJ2-7; D is undetermined. The CDR3 has 13 residues. Trimming shortened V by 5 bases and J by 2 bases, and 10 bases separated the two germline ends. Germline CDR1 reads MNHEY; CDR2 reads SMNVEV (reference sequence). The CDR3 region is CASSLGATYEQYF. CDR3 sequence (DNA): TGTGCCAGCAGTCTAGGAGCTACCTACGAGCAGTACTTC.

This clone was detected once. The V gene is TRBV18, the J gene TRBJ2-4, with 13 bases fitting TRBD2. The CDR3 contains 15 residues. Germline CDR1 and CDR2: KGHSH and LQKENI. V was clipped by 6 bases and J by 8 bases; unmatched bases: 7. In DNA, the CDR3 is TGTGCCAGCTCGCAACTAGCGGGAGGGTCGGACATTCAGTACTTC. Amino acids: CASSQLAGGSDIQYF.

The V gene is TRBV19, the J gene TRBJ1-3; TRBD1 agrees at 7 bases. V was pared by 7 bases and J by 2 bases, with 11 bases of the junction left unmatched. CDR1 is LNHDA, CDR2 SQIVND, per germline (reference sequence). The CDR3 has 16 residues. CDR3 sequence (DNA): TGTGCCAGTACCCCCGGGACAGTTCCGGCTGGAAACACCATATATTTT. It is translated as CASTPGTVPAGNTIYF. The variable domain in full, completed from reference TRBV19 and TRBJ1-3, reads DGGITQSPKYLFRKEGQNVTLSCEQNLNHDAMYWYRQDPGQGLRLIYYSQIVNDFQKGDIAEGYSVSREKKESFPLTVTSAQKNPTAFYLCASTPGTVPAGNTIYFGEGSWLTVV.